This T cell receptor (beta chain) came from a study of T cells in Graves' hyperthyroidism and ophthalmopathy. This clonotype was seen a handful of times. Using RNA transcripts as the source, TCR beta CDR3 regions were amplified. In the first-round RT-PCR of the TCR CDR3, the HTBI primer set was used. From the multiplex PCR reads, TCRdb called clonotypes with MiXCR, one entry per CDR3 protein. The data show under 350,000 distinct CDR3 sequences, 15% to 20% seen once. Sequenced material: blood. This receptor was identified in a woman aged 45-65 years with Graves' hyperthyroidism.

CDR3 DNA: TGTGCCAGCAGCTCGAGCGGGGGGGCCTTAGATACGCAGTATTTT. This gives the protein CASSSSGGALDTQYF. The chain employs TRBV7-9 and TRBJ2-3, with TRBD2 identical over 10 bases. The trim removed 4 bases at V and 5 bases at J, leaving 6 bases unmatched. This CDR3 region has 15 residues. CDR1 is SEHNR, CDR2 FQNEAQ, per germline (reference sequence).